These T cell receptor beta chains were read from a single sample in a study of blood T cell repertoires in COVID-19. Measured with immunoSEQ multiplex PCR; TCRdb has only the in-frame clones, and not every one. The sample records roughly 70,000 clones, roughly 71% being singletons. Sequenced material: peripheral blood. All receptors come from a man between 60 and 75 years old with COVID-19, enrolled during active disease. Each CDR3 is given with its conserved first and last residue. The D gene is left open where the match is weak. Expanded clones are given a class, and other clones once, few, many or no size at all.

d_gene: TRBD2; v_gene: TRBV15; j_gene: TRBJ2-7; abundance: .; CDR3aa: CATSRDGTGGIEQYF; CDR3nt: TGTGCCACCAGCAGAGACGGGACGGGGGGGATCGAGCAGTACTTC
d_gene: TRBD2; v_gene: TRBV5-1; j_gene: TRBJ2-1; abundance: .; CDR3aa: CASRPGLAEPNEQFF; CDR3nt: TGCGCCAGCAGACCTGGACTAGCGGAACCCAATGAGCAGTTCTTC
d_gene: .; v_gene: TRBV10-2; j_gene: TRBJ2-1; abundance: .; CDR3aa: CASRELVIEQFF; CDR3nt: TGCGCCAGCAGAGAACTAGTAATTGAGCAGTTCTTC
d_gene: TRBD2; v_gene: TRBV4-2; j_gene: TRBJ2-7; abundance: .; CDR3aa: CASSQVPSTGLAGHEQYF; CDR3nt: TGTGCCAGCAGCCAAGTTCCCTCTACCGGGCTAGCGGGCCACGAGCAGTACTTC
d_gene: TRBD2; v_gene: TRBV4-1; j_gene: TRBJ2-1; abundance: once; CDR3aa: CASSQDERAGVRNEQFF; CDR3nt: TGCGCCAGCAGCCAAGATGAAAGGGCGGGGGTAAGGAATGAGCAGTTCTTC
d_gene: .; v_gene: TRBV7-9; j_gene: TRBJ1-1; abundance: .; CDR3aa: CASSLMVGSNTEAFF; CDR3nt: TGTGCCAGCAGCTTAATGGTCGGGTCGAACACTGAAGCTTTCTTT
d_gene: .; v_gene: TRBV12-2; j_gene: TRBJ2-7; abundance: .; CDR3aa: CASRLYRGGYEQYF; CDR3nt: TGTGCAAGTCGCCTATACAGGGGGGGTTACGAGCAGTACTTC
d_gene: .; v_gene: TRBV18; j_gene: TRBJ1-5; abundance: .; CDR3aa: CASSGGDQPQHF; CDR3nt: TGTGCCAGCTCAGGAGGTGATCAGCCCCAGCATTTT
d_gene: TRBD2; v_gene: TRBV11-3; j_gene: TRBJ2-1; abundance: few; CDR3aa: CASSFLASGNNEQFF; CDR3nt: TGTGCCAGCAGCTTCTTAGCTAGCGGGAACAATGAGCAGTTCTTC
d_gene: .; v_gene: TRBV12-5; j_gene: TRBJ2-7; abundance: .; CDR3aa: CASGLESGEQYF; CDR3nt: TGTGCTAGTGGCCTCGAGTCCGGCGAGCAGTACTTC
d_gene: TRBD2; v_gene: TRBV7-2; j_gene: TRBJ2-1; abundance: .; CDR3aa: CASSFSSGGTYNEQFF; CDR3nt: TGTGCCAGCAGCTTTTCAAGCGGGGGGACCTACAATGAGCAGTTCTTC
d_gene: .; v_gene: TRBV10-3; j_gene: TRBJ1-1; abundance: few; CDR3aa: CAIRGQLNTEAFF; CDR3nt: TGTGCCATCCGCGGACAGTTGAACACTGAAGCTTTCTTT
d_gene: TRBD1; v_gene: TRBV6-5; j_gene: TRBJ2-1; abundance: few; CDR3aa: CASSFRGPYNEQFF; CDR3nt: TGTGCCAGCAGTTTTAGGGGGCCCTACAATGAGCAGTTCTTC
d_gene: TRBD1; v_gene: TRBV10-3; j_gene: TRBJ2-7; abundance: few; CDR3aa: CAISARDSYEQYF; CDR3nt: TGTGCCATCAGCGCCCGGGACAGCTACGAGCAGTACTTC